This record covers a single TCR beta chain. There are a few counts of this clone. Its binding antigen is unknown. Per-nucleotide qualities are absent, and no much larger clonotype sits a single base away. Each donor gave one peripheral blood draw, averaging roughly 120 mL, which was collected into heparinised tubes. Naive, central memory, regulatory and stem cell-like memory CD4+ T cells were sorted on a BD FACSAria II using a panel including CD45RO, CCR7, CD25, CD127, CD95 and CD27. A purity above 95% was achieved for all sorted populations. Right away, PBMCs were isolated by Lymphoprep density gradient centrifugation and were stained directly, with no culture step. Samples were stained and sorted in pairs, with one healthy donor and one patient per experiment, so that batch effects were minimized. The entire isolated RNA was reverse transcribed using the High Capacity cDNA Reverse Transcription Kit, and thus expressed TCRB transcripts were sequenced. Naive, central memory and regulatory T cell samples underwent deep immunoSEQ sequencing, averaging roughly 3.4 million total reads per sample. Sorted cells were lysed in RLT buffer, and RNA was extracted using DNase-treated RNeasy Micro or Mini kits according to cell number. To prevent cross-contamination, every cell subset was processed on its own, while patient and healthy donor samples were processed together. The immunoSEQ multiplex PCR was used to amplify TCRB sequences from cDNA, yielding 87-bp fragments that span the CDR3 region. Amplicons were sequenced on the Illumina HiSeq platform. On the authors' methods: PCR bias was corrected computationally using synthetic template baselines, and reads within Hamming distance 2 were collapsed, with unmergeable singletons discarded. Reads were aligned against IMGT to assign V, D and J genes, CDR3 length and insertions or deletions at six rearrangement sites. Clonotype counts were normalized to sorted cell number within each subset before computing true diversity and Gini coefficients with the tcR R package. Repertoire sharing was quantified using the overlap coefficient calculated on TCRB nucleotide sequences. The table comes from immuneACCESS by way of TCRdb, which keeps in-frame sequences with V and J called. Part of the clones is missing from these tables; in studies checked, under half for an unresolved V gene and the rest for unknown reasons. V and J calls and clone size are copied from that table; D and trimming were computed from the DNA. The sample data list roughly 350,000 clones, and roughly 9.8% of these were observed just once. The ten largest account for approximately 0.6% of the sample.

This sample was included in a study of beta chain features in type 1 diabetes (dated by TCRdb to between 2018 and 2020). Study-level background: Mean age, gender distribution, total cell number and subset yield did not differ between patients and healthy donors. A total of 85 million to 110 million sorted cells were examined across all samples, and RNA yield correlated strongly with the number of cells per subset. In the study, recently diagnosed type 1 diabetes patients and matched healthy donors were compared on the TCRB repertoires of their sorted circulating CD4+ T cell subsets. Naive and central memory subsets were obtained from all 30 or so donors, but regulatory and stem cell-like memory subsets were isolated from only 8 patients and roughly eight healthy donors.

What the study reported, not specific to this receptor: Fewer insertions and more nucleotide deletions at VDJ recombination sites were observed in patients with type 1 diabetes, implying thymic rearrangement abnormalities. Because the HLA sub-analyses included only small numbers of individuals, any influence of HLA type on TCRB rearrangement was left unresolved. Sequencing cDNA rather than genomic DNA could over-represent highly expressing activated cells, although activation and CD3 levels did not differ between groups. A moderate but significant shortening of TCRB CDR3 length was observed in type 1 diabetes patients in all four CD4+ subsets. Shorter templates might be favored by PCR, yet because patient and control samples were amplified and corrected together, any such skew would affect both groups equally. Naive, central memory and regulatory TCRB repertoires appeared to be more alike among patients than among healthy donors.

Spanning cysteine to phenylalanine, the CDR3 consists of 14 amino acids. Only the CDR3 region is kept as DNA, spanning 42 bases read in frame from base 1. V is pruned by 2 bases and J by 5 bases, leaving 7 bases of the junction without a gene match. CDR1 SGHRS and CDR2 YFSETQ were looked up in the germline V gene. The receptor was derived from a man aged 25 to 45 with type 1 diabetes. The chain couples TRBV5-1 to TRBJ2-7; TRBD1 agrees with 7 junctional bases. The specimen was central memory CD4+ T cells from blood. The DNA is as follows: TGCGCCAGCAGCTTAAACAGGGGATCGGACGAGCAGTACTTC. Its protein is CASSLNRGSDEQYF.